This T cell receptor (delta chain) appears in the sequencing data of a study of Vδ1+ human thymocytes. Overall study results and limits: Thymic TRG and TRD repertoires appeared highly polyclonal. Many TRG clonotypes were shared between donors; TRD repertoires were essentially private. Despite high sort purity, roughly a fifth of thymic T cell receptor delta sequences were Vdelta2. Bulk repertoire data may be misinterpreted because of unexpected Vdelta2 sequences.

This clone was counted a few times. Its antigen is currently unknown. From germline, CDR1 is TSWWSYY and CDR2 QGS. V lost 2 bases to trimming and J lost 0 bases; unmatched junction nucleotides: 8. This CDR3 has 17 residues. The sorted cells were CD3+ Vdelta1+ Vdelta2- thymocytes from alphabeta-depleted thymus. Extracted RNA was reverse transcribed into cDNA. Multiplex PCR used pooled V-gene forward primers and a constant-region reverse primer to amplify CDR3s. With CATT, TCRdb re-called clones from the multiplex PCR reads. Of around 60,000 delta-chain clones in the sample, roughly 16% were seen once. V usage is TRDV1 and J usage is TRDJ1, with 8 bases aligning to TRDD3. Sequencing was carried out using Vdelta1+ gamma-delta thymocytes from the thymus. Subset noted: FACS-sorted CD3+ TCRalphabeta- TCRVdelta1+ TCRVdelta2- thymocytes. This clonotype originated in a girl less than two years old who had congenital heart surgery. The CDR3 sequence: CALGESLGDQYTDKLIF. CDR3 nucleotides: TGTGCTCTTGGGGAATCTCTGGGGGACCAGTACACCGATAAACTCATCTTT.